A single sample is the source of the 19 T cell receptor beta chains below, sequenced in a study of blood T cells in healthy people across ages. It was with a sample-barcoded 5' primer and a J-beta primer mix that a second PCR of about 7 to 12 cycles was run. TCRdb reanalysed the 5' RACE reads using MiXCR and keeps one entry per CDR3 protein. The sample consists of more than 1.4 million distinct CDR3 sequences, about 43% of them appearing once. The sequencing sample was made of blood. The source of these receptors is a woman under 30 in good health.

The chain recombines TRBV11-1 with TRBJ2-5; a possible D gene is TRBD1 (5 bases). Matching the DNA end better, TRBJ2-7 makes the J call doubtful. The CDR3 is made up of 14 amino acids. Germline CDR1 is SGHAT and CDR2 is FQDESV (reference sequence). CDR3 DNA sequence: TGTGCCAGCAGCTACAGGTTCGGCACCTACGAGCAGTACTTC. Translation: CASSYRFGTYEQYF.

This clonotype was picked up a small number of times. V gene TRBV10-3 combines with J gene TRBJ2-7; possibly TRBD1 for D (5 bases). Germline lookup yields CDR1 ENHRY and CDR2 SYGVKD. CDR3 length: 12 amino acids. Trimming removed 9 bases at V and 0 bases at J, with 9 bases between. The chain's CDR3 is CAIRQNSYEQYF. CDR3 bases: TGTGCCATAAGACAGAACTCCTACGAGCAGTACTTC.

In DNA form, the CDR3 reads TGTGCCAGCAGTTTAACTCCCATCAGCACAGATACGCAGTATTTT. Its translation: CASSLTPISTDTQYF. This chain connects TRBV27 to TRBJ2-3, with D unclear. Germline values: CDR1 MNHEY, CDR2 SMNVEV (reference sequence). This CDR3 region has 15 residues. V lost 2 bases, J lost 0 bases, and 9 bases lay in between.

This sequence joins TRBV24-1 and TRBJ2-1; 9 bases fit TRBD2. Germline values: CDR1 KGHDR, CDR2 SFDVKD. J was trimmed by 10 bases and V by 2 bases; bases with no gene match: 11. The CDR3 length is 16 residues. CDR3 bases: TGTGCCACCAGTGATTCGGCGAGCGGGAGGAAGAAGGAGCAGTTCTTC. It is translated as CATSDSASGRKKEQFF.

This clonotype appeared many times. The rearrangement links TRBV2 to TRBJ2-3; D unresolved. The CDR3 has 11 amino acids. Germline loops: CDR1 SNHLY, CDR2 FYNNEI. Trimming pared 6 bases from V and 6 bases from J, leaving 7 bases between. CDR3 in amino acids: CASSAVDTQYF. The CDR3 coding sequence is TGTGCCAGCAGCGCCGTGGATACGCAGTATTTT.

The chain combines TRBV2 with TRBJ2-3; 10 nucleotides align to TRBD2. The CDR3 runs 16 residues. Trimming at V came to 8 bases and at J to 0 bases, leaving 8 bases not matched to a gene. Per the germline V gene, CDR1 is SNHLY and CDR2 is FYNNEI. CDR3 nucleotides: TGTGCCAGCCTACGCGGGACTAGCGCGAGCACAGATACGCAGTATTTT. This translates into CASLRGTSASTDTQYF.

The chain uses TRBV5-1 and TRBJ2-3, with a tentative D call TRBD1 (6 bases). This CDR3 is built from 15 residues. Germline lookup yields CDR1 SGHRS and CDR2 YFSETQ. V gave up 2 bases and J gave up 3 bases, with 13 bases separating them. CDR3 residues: CASSFRGDGTDTQYF. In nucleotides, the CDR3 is TGCGCCAGCAGCTTCAGGGGTGATGGAACAGATACGCAGTATTTT.

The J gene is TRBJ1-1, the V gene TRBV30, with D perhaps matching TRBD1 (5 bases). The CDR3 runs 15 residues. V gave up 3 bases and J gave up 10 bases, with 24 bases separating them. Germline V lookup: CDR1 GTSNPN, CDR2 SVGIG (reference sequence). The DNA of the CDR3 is TGTGCCTGGAGGGCGGGGCGGACCCACTTCAGGGCAGCTTTCTTT. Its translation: CAWRAGRTHFRAAFF.

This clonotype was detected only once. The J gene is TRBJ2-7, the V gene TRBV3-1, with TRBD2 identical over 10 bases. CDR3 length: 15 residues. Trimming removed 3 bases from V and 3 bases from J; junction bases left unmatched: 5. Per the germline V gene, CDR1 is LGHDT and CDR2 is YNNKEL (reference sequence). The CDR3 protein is CASSHSGRGSYEQYF. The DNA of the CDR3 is TGTGCCAGCAGCCACAGCGGGAGGGGAAGCTACGAGCAGTACTTC.

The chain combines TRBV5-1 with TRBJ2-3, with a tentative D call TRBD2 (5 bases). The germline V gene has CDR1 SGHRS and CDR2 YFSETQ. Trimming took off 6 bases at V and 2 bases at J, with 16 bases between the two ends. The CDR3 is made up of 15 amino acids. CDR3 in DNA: TGCGCCAGCACCAAAGCGGTTAGTAACACAGATACGCAGTATTTT. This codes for CASTKAVSNTDTQYF.

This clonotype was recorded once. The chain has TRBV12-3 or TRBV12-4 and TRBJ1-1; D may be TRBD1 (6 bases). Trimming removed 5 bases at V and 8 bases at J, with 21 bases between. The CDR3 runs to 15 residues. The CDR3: CASSGGTWGVTEAFF. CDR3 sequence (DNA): TGTGCCAGCAGTGGGGGCACCTGGGGAGTCACCGAAGCTTTCTTT.

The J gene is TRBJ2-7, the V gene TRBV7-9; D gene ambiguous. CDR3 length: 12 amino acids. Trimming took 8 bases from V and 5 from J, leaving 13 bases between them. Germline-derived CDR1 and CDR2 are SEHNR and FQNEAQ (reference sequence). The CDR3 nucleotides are TGTGCCAGCGCCTCGGGCGGAAACGAGCAGTACTTC. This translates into CASASGGNEQYF.

CDR3 sequence reads: CASSAEIDFNEQYF. Here the CDR3 DNA reads TGTGCCAGCAGCGCGGAGATCGATTTCAATGAGCAGTACTTC. The chain couples TRBV9 to TRBJ2-5; no firm D call. This CDR3 region has 14 residues. The germline V and J ends were trimmed by 3 bases and 11 bases, with 20 bases remaining between them. CDR1 is SGDLS, CDR2 YYNGEE, per germline.

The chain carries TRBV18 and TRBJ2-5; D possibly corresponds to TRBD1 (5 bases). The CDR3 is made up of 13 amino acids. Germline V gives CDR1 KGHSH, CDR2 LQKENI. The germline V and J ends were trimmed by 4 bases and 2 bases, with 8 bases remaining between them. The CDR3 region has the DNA TGTGCCAGCTCACGCCGGACACAAGAGACCCAGTACTTC. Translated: CASSRRTQETQYF.

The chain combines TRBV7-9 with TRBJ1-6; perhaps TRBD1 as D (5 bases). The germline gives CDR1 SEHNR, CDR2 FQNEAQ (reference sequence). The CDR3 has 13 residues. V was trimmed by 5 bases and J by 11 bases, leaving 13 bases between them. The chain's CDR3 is CASSAQLGAPLHF. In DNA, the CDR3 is TGTGCCAGCAGCGCCCAGTTGGGGGCACCCCTCCACTTT. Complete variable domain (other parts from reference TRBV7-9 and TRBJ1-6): DTGVSQNPRHKITKRGQNVTFRCDPISEHNRLYWYRQTLGQGPEFLTYFQNEAQLEKSRLLSDRFSAERPKGSFSTLEIQRTEQGDSAMYLCASSAQLGAPLHFGNGTRLTVT.

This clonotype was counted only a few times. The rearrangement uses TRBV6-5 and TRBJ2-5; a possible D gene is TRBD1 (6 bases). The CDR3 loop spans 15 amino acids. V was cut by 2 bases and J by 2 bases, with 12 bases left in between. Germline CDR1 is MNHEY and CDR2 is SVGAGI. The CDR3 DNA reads TGTGCCAGCAGTTACGCCGGGACAAATCAAGAGACCCAGTACTTC. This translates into CASSYAGTNQETQYF.

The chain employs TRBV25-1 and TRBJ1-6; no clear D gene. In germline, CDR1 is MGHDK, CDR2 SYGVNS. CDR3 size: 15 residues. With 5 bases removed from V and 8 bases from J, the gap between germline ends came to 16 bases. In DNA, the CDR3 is TGTGCCAGCAGTCTACGACCCTTGGGAGATTCACCCCTCCACTTT. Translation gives CASSLRPLGDSPLHF.

Here the CDR3 reads CSVEEDFAGPNEKLFF. The DNA of the CDR3 is TGCAGCGTTGAAGAAGATTTTGCAGGGCCTAATGAAAAACTGTTTTTT. The gene calls are TRBV29-1 and TRBJ1-4, with D possibly TRBD1 on 5 matching bases. The germline V gene encodes CDR1 SQVTM and CDR2 ANQGSEA. Deletions cut 0 bases from V and 3 bases from J, with 14 bases between. CDR3 length: 16 amino acids. Supplemented by reference TRBV29-1 and TRBJ1-4, the full variable domain reads SAVISQKPSRDICQRGTSLTIQCQVDSQVTMMFWYRQQPGQSLTLIATANQGSEATYESGFVIDKFPISRPNLTFSTLTVSNMSPEDSSIYLCSVEEDFAGPNEKLFFGSGTQLSVL.

The CDR3 is CASSLTWGETQFF. The DNA for the CDR3 is TGCGCCAGCAGTCTGACTTGGGGGGAGACCCAGTTCTTC. The chain combines TRBV4-1 with TRBJ2-1; weak D call: TRBD2 (6 bases). This CDR3 region has 13 residues. In germline, CDR1 is MGHRA, CDR2 YSYEKL. Trimming stripped 6 bases from V and 13 bases from J, with 19 bases between.